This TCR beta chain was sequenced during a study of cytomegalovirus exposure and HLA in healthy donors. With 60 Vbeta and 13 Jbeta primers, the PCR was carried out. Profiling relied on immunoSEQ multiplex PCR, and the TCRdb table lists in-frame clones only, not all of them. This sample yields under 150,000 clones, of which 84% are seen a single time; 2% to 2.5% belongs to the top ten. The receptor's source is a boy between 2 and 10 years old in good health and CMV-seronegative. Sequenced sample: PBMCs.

CDR3 sequence reads: CASSLGSSGGYTF. As DNA, the CDR3 is TGTGCCAGCAGCTTAGGCAGCTCGGGTGGCTACACCTTC. The chain combines TRBV11-2 with TRBJ1-2, with D unresolved. CDR3 size: 13 residues. The germline gives CDR1 SGHAT, CDR2 FQNNGV. The V end was cut by 1 base, the J end by 7 bases, with 10 bases between.